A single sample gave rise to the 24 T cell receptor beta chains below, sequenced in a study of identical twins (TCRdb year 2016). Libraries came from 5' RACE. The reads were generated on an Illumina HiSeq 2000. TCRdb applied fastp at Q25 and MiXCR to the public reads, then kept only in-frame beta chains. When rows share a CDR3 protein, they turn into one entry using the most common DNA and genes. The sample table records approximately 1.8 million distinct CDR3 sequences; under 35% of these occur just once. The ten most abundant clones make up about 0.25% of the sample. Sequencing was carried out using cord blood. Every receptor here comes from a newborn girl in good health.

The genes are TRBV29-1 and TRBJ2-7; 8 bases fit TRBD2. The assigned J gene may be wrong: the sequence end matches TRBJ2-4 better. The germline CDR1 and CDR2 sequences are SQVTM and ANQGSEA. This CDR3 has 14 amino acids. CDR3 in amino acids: CSVGDGGVINIQYF. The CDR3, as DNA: TGCAGCGTGGGGGACGGGGGGGTGATAAACATTCAGTACTTC.

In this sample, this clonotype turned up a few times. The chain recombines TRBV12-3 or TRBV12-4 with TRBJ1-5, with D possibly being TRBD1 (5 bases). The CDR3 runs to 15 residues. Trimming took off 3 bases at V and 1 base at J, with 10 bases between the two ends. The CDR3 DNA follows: TGTGCCAGCAGTTTCACCCGGGGGAGCAATCAGCCCCAGCATTTT. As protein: CASSFTRGSNQPQHF.

This CDR3 reads CATSGPGQELFSINQPQHF. The CDR3 DNA follows: TGTGCCACCAGTGGCCCGGGACAGGAGCTTTTTAGCATTAATCAGCCCCAGCATTTT. V gene TRBV24-1 combines with J gene TRBJ1-5, with TRBD1 matching over 8 bases. CDR3 size: 19 residues. CDR1 KGHDR and CDR2 SFDVKD come from the germline V gene. Trimming removed 5 bases from V and 4 bases from J; junction bases left unmatched: 18.

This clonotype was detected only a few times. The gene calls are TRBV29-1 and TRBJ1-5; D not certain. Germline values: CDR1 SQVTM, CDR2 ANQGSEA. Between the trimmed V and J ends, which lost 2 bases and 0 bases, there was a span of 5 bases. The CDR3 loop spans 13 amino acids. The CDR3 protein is CSVETDSNQPQHF. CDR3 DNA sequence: TGCAGCGTTGAAACAGATAGCAATCAGCCCCAGCATTTT. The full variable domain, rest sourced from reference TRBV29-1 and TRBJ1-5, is SAVISQKPSRDICQRGTSLTIQCQVDSQVTMMFWYRQQPGQSLTLIATANQGSEATYESGFVIDKFPISRPNLTFSTLTVSNMSPEDSSIYLCSVETDSNQPQHFGDGTRLSIL.

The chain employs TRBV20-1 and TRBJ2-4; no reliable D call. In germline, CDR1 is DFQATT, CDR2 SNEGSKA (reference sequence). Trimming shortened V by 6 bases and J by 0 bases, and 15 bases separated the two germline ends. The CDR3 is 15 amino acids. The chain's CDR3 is CSAPRSLLAKNIQYF. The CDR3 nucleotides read TGCAGTGCCCCTCGGTCCCTCCTAGCCAAAAACATTCAGTACTTC.

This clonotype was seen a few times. The CDR3 nucleotides read TGCAGTGCTAGACATACTGATGGAAGTAGCACAGATACGCAGTATTTT. This encodes CSARHTDGSSTDTQYF. The rearrangement uses TRBV20-1 and TRBJ2-3, with no clear D. Per the germline V gene, CDR1 is DFQATT and CDR2 is SNEGSKA (reference sequence). CDR3 length: 16 residues. Trimming removed 2 bases at V and 0 bases at J, with 15 bases between.

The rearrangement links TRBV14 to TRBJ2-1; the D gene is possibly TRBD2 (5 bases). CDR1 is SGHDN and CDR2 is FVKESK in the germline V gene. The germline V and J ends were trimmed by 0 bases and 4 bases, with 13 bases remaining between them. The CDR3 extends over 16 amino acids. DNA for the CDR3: TGTGCCAGCAGCCAAGAGATAGGTCGGAGGTACAATGAGCAGTTCTTC. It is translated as CASSQEIGRRYNEQFF.

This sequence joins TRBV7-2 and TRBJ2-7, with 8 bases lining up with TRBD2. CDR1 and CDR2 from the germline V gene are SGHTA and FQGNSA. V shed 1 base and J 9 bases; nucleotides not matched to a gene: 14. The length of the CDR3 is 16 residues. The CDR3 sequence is CASSLERGLVALGQYF. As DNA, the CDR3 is TGTGCCAGCAGCTTAGAGAGGGGACTAGTGGCCCTTGGGCAGTACTTC.

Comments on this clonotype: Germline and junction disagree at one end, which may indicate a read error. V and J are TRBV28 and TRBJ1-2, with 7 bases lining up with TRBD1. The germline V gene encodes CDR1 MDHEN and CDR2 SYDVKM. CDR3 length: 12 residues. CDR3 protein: CAGSQGVKGYTF. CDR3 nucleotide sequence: TGTGCCGGCAGCCAGGGGGTAAAGGGCTACACCTTC.

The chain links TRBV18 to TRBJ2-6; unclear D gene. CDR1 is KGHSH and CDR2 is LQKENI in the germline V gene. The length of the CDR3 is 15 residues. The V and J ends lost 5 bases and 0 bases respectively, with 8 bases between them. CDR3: CASSGSGSGANVLTF. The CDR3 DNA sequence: TGTGCCAGCTCAGGCTCTGGCTCTGGGGCCAACGTCCTGACTTTC.

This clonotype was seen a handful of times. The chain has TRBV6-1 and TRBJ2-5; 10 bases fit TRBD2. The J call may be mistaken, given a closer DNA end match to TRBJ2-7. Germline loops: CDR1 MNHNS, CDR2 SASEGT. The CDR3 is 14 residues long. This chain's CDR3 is CASSEAGTSAEQYF. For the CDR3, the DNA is TGTGCCAGCAGTGAAGCCGGGACTAGCGCCGAGCAGTACTTC.

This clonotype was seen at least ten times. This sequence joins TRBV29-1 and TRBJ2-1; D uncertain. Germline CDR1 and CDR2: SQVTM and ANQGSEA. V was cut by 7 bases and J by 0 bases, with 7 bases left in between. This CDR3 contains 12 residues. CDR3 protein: CSAWSSYNEQFF. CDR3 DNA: TGCAGCGCCTGGAGCTCCTACAATGAGCAGTTCTTC.

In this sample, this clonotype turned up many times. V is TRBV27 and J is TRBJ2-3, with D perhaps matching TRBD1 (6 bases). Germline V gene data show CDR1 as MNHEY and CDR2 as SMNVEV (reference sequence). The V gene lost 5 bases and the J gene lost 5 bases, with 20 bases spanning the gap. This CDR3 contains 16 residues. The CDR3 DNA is TGTGCCAGCAGTACACCACTCACAGGGTTCGGAGATACGCAGTATTTT. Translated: CASSTPLTGFGDTQYF.

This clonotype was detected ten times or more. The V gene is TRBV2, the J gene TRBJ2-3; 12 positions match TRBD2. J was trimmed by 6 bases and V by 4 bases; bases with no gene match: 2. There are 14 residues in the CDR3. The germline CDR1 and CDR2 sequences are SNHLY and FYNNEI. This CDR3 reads CASSATSGGDTQYF. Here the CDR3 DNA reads TGTGCCAGCAGTGCGACTAGCGGGGGTGATACGCAGTATTTT.

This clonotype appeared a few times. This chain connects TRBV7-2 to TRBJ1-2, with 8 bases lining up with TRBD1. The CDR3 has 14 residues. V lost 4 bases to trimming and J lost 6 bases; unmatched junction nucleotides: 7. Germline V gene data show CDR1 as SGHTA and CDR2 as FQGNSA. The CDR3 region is CASSSGQGYDGYTF. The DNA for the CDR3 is TGTGCCAGCAGCTCCGGACAGGGTTACGATGGCTACACCTTC. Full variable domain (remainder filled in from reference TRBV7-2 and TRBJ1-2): GAGVSQSPSNKVTEKGKDVELRCDPISGHTALYWYRQSLGQGLEFLIYFQGNSAPDKSGLPSDRFSAERTGGSVSTLTIQRTQQEDSAVYLCASSSGQGYDGYTFGSGTRLTVV.

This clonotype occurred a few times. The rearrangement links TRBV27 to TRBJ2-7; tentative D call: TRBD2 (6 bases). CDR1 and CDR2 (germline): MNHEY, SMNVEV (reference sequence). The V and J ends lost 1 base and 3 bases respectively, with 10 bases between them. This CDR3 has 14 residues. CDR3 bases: TGTGCCAGCAGTTTATATTCCGGGGGCTACGAGCAGTACTTC. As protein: CASSLYSGGYEQYF.

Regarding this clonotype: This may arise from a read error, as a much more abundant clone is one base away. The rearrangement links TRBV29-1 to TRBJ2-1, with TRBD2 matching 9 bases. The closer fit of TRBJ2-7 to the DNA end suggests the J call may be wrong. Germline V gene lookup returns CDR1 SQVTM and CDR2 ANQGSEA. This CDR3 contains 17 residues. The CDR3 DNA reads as TGCAGCGTTTGGGCCGTGGATAGGACTAGCGACTACAATGAGCAGTACTTC. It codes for CSVWAVDRTSDYNEQYF.

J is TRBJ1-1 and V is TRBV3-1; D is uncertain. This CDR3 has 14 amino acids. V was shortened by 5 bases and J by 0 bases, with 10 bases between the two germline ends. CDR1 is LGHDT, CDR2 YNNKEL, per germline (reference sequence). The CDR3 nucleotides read TGTGCCAGCAGCTGGGCAGGCGTGAACACTGAAGCTTTCTTT. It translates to CASSWAGVNTEAFF.

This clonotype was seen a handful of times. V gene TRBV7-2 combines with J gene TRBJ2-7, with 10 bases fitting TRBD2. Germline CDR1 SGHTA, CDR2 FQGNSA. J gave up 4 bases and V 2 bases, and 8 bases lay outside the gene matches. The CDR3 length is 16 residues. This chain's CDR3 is CASSLTPSGGKYEQYF. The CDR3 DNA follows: TGTGCCAGCAGCTTAACCCCTAGCGGGGGTAAGTACGAGCAGTACTTC. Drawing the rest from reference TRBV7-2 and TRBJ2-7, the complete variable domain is GAGVSQSPSNKVTEKGKDVELRCDPISGHTALYWYRQSLGQGLEFLIYFQGNSAPDKSGLPSDRFSAERTGGSVSTLTIQRTQQEDSAVYLCASSLTPSGGKYEQYFGPGTRLTVT.

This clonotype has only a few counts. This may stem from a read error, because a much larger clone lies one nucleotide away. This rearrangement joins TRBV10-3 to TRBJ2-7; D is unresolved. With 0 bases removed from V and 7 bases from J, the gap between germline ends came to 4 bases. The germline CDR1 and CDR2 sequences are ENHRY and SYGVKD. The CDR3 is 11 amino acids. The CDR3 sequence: CAISESMEQYF. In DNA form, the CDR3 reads TGTGCCATCAGTGAGTCGATGGAGCAGTACTTC.

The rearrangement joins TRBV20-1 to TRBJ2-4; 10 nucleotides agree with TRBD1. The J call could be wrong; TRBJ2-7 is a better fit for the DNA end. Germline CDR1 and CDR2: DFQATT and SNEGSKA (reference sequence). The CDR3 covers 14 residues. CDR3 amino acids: CSARGQGLLYEQYF. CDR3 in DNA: TGCAGTGCTAGGGGACAGGGGCTCCTCTACGAGCAGTACTTC.

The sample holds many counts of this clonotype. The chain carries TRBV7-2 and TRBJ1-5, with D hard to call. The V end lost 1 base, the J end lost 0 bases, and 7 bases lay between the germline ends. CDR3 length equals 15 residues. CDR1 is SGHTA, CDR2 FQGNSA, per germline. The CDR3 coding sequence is TGTGCCAGCAGCTTAGGGTCGGGTAGCAATCAGCCCCAGCATTTT. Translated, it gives CASSLGSGSNQPQHF.

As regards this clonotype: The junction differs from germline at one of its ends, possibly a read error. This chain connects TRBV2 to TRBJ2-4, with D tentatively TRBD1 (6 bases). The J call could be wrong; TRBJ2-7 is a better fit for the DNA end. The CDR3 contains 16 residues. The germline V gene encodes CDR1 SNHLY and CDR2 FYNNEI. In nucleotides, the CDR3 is TGCGCCAGCAGCATCGACAGGAGGCCCTACTCCTACGAGCAGTACTTC. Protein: CASSIDRRPYSYEQYF.

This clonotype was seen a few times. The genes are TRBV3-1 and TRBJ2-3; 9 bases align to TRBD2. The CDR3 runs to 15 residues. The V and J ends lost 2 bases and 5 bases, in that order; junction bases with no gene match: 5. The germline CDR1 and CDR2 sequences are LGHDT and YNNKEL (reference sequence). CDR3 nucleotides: TGTGCCAGCAGCCAATACCTAGCGGGACAAGATACGCAGTATTTT. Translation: CASSQYLAGQDTQYF.